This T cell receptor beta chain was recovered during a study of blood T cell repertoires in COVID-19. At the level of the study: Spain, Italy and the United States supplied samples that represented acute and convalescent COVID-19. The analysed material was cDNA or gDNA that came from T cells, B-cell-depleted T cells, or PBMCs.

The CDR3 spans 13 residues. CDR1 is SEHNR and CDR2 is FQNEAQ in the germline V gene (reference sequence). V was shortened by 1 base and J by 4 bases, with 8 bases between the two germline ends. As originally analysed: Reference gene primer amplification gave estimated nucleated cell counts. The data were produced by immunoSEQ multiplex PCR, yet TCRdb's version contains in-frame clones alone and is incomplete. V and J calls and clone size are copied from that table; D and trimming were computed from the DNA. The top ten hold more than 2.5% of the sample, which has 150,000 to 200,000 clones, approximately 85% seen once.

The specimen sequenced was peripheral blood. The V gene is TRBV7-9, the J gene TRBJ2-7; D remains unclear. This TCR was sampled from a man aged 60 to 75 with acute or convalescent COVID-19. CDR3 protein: CASSLGTGYEQYF. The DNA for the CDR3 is TGTGCCAGCAGCTTAGGAACTGGTTACGAGCAGTACTTC.